What follows are 30 T cell receptor beta chains derived from one specimen sequenced in a study of Ad26.COV2.S vaccination and SARS-CoV-2 variants. Described treatment: roughly 20 received Ad26.COV2.S at low or high dose, single or two shots; several received placebo; per-sample allocation not given. After the first vaccine or placebo injection, samples were drawn on day 63. The data were produced by immunoSEQ multiplex PCR, yet TCRdb's version contains in-frame clones alone and is incomplete. The data hold approximately 360,000 clones, with 83% observed a single time. The sequencing here drew on peripheral blood, taken in a trial of Ad26.COV2.S vaccine versus placebo. These receptors all stem from a person between 18 and 59 years old who received the Ad26.COV2.S COVID-19 vaccine or a placebo.

This clone was observed once. The CDR3 coding sequence is TGTGCCAGCAGCTTGACAGAGATGGGCACAGATACGCAGTATTTT. It translates to CASSLTEMGTDTQYF. This chain links TRBV9 with TRBJ2-3, with a weak D call TRBD1 (5 bases). V was trimmed by 4 bases and J by 1 base, leaving 13 bases between them. The CDR3 has 15 amino acids. Germline-derived CDR1 and CDR2 are SGDLS and YYNGEE. The variable domain in full, with the rest retrieved from reference TRBV9 and TRBJ2-3, is DSGVTQTPKHLITATGQRVTLRCSPRSGDLSVYWYQQSLDQGLQFLIQYYNGEERAKGNILERFSAQQFPDLHSELNLSSLELGDSALYFCASSLTEMGTDTQYFGPGTRLTVL.

The V gene is TRBV25-1, the J gene TRBJ1-1, with D possibly TRBD1 on 6 matching bases. Germline CDR1 is MGHDK and CDR2 is SYGVNS. V was cut by 7 bases and J by 4 bases, with 13 bases left in between. The CDR3 runs 13 residues. CDR3 sequence: CASNGLQGTEAFF. The DNA for the CDR3 is TGTGCCAGCAATGGACTACAGGGCACTGAAGCTTTCTTT. The complete variable domain, with remaining parts taken from reference TRBV25-1 and TRBJ1-1, reads EADIYQTPRYLVIGTGKKITLECSQTMGHDKMYWYQQDPGMELHLIHYSYGVNSTEKGDLSSESTVSRIRTEHFPLTLESARPSHTSQYLCASNGLQGTEAFFGQGTRLTVV.

The CDR3 sequence is CASSQGPGLPFF. Written as DNA, the CDR3 is TGTGCCAGCAGTCAGGGCCCCGGCTTGCCGTTCTTC. The chain is built from TRBV3-1 (or the pseudogene TRBV3-2) and TRBJ2-1; D perhaps matches TRBD1 (5 bases). The V end was cut by 6 bases, the J end by 15 bases, with 18 bases between. The germline V gene encodes CDR1 LGHDT and CDR2 YNNKEL (reference sequence). The length of the CDR3 is 12 residues.

The rearrangement uses TRBV27 and TRBJ2-1; 7 bases are a match to TRBD1. Germline V CDR1 and CDR2: MNHEY, SMNVEV (reference sequence). CDR3 length: 16 residues. The J segment lost 4 bases and the V segment lost 10 bases, leaving 16 bases of the junction unmatched. The CDR3 region is CATSWGWGQRYNEQFF. Written as DNA, the CDR3 is TGTGCCACCAGCTGGGGCTGGGGACAGAGATACAATGAGCAGTTCTTC.

V gene TRBV21-1 combines with J gene TRBJ2-7; TRBD2, as called in the table, went unchecked against the DNA. TRBV21-1 constitutes a pseudogene. There are 14 residues in the CDR3. Here the CDR3 reads CASRRWRGEAKQYF. CDR3 nucleotides: TGTGCCAGCCGGCGGTGGCGGGGGGAGGCAAAGCAGTACTTC.

Concerning this clone itself: Sequence at one end of the junction differs from germline and may be a read error. The rearrangement uses TRBV12-3 or TRBV12-4 and TRBJ2-3; D unclear. The CDR3 extends over 13 amino acids. The CDR3 DNA reads as TGTGTCAGCCGAGGAGTTCCCGCAGATACGCAGTATTTT. As protein: CVSRGVPADTQYF.

The rearrangement uses TRBV28 and TRBJ1-5; D unclear. CDR1 and CDR2 (germline): MDHEN, SYDVKM. The CDR3 loop spans 13 amino acids. Deletions cut 3 bases from V and 7 bases from J, with 10 bases between. The CDR3 spells CASSFAPGQPQHF. CDR3 in DNA: TGTGCCAGCAGTTTCGCCCCCGGCCAGCCCCAGCATTTT.

The rearrangement links TRBV7-3 to TRBJ2-3; the D gene is possibly TRBD1 (6 bases). There are 15 residues in the CDR3. CDR1 and CDR2 from the germline V gene are SGHTA and FQGTGA. V was shortened by 4 bases and J by 5 bases, with 16 bases between the two germline ends. CDR3 DNA sequence: TGTGCCAGCAGCTCTAGGAGGACAGCTAGAGATACGCAGTATTTT. This gives the protein CASSSRRTARDTQYF.

The chain couples TRBV6-5 to TRBJ1-1; D unclear. This CDR3 has 13 residues. Germline V gene sequence: CDR1 MNHEY, CDR2 SVGAGI. Between the trimmed V and J ends, which lost 5 bases and 1 base, there was a span of 8 bases. CDR3 bases: TGTGCCAGCAGTCCAATAGGGAACACTGAAGCTTTCTTT. Translated, it gives CASSPIGNTEAFF.

The chain combines TRBV5-6 with TRBJ2-5; perhaps TRBD1 as D (6 bases). The CDR3 totals 12 residues. The germline V gene encodes CDR1 SGHDT and CDR2 YYEEEE. V gave up 2 bases and J gave up 9 bases, with 11 bases separating them. DNA for the CDR3: TGTGCCAGCAGCTTAGGGGGAACGTCCCAGTACTTC. The encoded protein is CASSLGGTSQYF.

This chain uses TRBV29-1 with TRBJ1-1; D unresolved. The CDR3 consists of 17 residues. Germline V lookup: CDR1 SQVTM, CDR2 ANQGSEA. V lost 3 bases and J 0 bases, leaving 20 bases between the germline ends. CDR3 protein: CSVDFGSDVYMNTEAFF. The DNA for the CDR3 is TGCAGCGTTGATTTTGGCTCGGACGTTTACATGAACACTGAAGCTTTCTTT.

V usage is TRBV2 and J usage is TRBJ2-2, with D tentatively TRBD1 (5 bases). CDR1 is SNHLY, CDR2 FYNNEI, per germline. The CDR3 totals 13 residues. The V gene lost 8 bases and the J gene lost 4 bases, with 11 bases spanning the gap. Here the CDR3 reads CASRRGGTGELFF. The DNA for the CDR3 is TGTGCCAGCCGAAGGGGCGGCACCGGGGAGCTGTTTTTT.

The chain recombines TRBV10-3 with TRBJ2-5, with D perhaps TRBD2 (6 bases). This CDR3 region has 13 residues. Per the germline V gene, CDR1 is ENHRY and CDR2 is SYGVKD. V was pared by 8 bases and J by 5 bases, with 15 bases between. The CDR3 nucleotides are TGTGCCATCGGGCGGGATGTCCATGAGACCCAGTACTTC. It specifies CAIGRDVHETQYF.

This clone was counted a single time. This chain joins TRBV11-2 and TRBJ1-2, with D possibly being TRBD1 (6 bases). Germline V gene data show CDR1 as SGHAT and CDR2 as FQNNGV. This CDR3 comprises 14 residues. The V end was cut by 6 bases, the J end by 5 bases, with 16 bases between. The CDR3 loop reads CASSYDGTPYGYTF. In nucleotides, the CDR3 is TGTGCCAGCAGTTATGACGGGACACCATATGGCTACACCTTC.

The CDR3 nucleotides read TGCAGTGCTAGTAGTTTGCGGCTACAAGAGACCCAGTACTTC. This codes for CSASSLRLQETQYF. V usage is TRBV20-1 and J usage is TRBJ2-5, with D uncertain. V shed 3 bases and J shed 2 bases, with 13 bases lying between them. The germline gives CDR1 DFQATT, CDR2 SNEGSKA (reference sequence). The CDR3 is made up of 14 amino acids.

This chain links TRBV7-3 with TRBJ2-3; TRBD1 agrees at 8 bases. The V gene end was trimmed by 6 bases and the J gene end by 7 bases; junction bases not matched to a gene: 6. CDR3 length: 13 residues. Germline V gene data show CDR1 as SGHTA and CDR2 as FQGTGA. Here the CDR3 reads CASSYRGEHTQYF. CDR3 sequence (DNA): TGTGCCAGCAGTTACAGGGGGGAACATACGCAGTATTTT.

The V gene is TRBV9, the J gene TRBJ2-3, with D uncertain. Trimming took 0 bases from V and 6 from J, leaving 8 bases between them. This CDR3 contains 13 residues. Germline V gene sequence: CDR1 SGDLS, CDR2 YYNGEE. The CDR3 DNA reads as TGTGCCAGCAGCGTAGGGCCCTCCGATACGCAGTATTTT. Translation gives CASSVGPSDTQYF.

The chain has TRBV4-1 and TRBJ1-2; no clear D gene. The CDR3 extends over 13 amino acids. Per the germline V gene, CDR1 is MGHRA and CDR2 is YSYEKL. The V gene lost 1 base and the J gene lost 7 bases, with 10 bases spanning the gap. CDR3 loop: CASSQVGLGGYTF. The DNA of the CDR3 is TGCGCCAGCAGCCAAGTAGGGTTAGGTGGCTACACCTTC.

The genes are TRBV5-1 and TRBJ2-1, with D perhaps matching TRBD1 (6 bases). Germline assignment: CDR1 SGHRS and CDR2 YFSETQ. The CDR3 has 14 amino acids. Trimming stripped 1 base from V and 5 bases from J, with 10 bases between. CDR3 coding DNA: TGCGCCAGCAGCTTGCAGGGGCAAGACAATGAGCAGTTCTTC. This translates into CASSLQGQDNEQFF.

This chain links TRBV15 with TRBJ2-4; D gene ambiguous. In germline, CDR1 is LNHNV, CDR2 YYDKDF (reference sequence). The CDR3 spans 15 residues. Trimming took off 3 bases at V and 8 bases at J, with 17 bases between the two ends. CDR3: CATSSKGPERDIQYF. The CDR3 nucleotides read TGTGCCACCAGCAGTAAAGGGCCCGAGCGAGACATTCAGTACTTC.

The V gene is TRBV29-1, the J gene TRBJ1-2, with a weak D call TRBD1 (6 bases). This CDR3 spans 11 amino acids. Trimming removed 7 bases from V and 7 bases from J, with 13 bases in between. Germline-derived CDR1 and CDR2 are SQVTM and ANQGSEA. CDR3 sequence reads: CSASGVGGYTF. In DNA, the CDR3 is TGCAGCGCCTCAGGGGTAGGTGGCTACACCTTC.

The chain employs TRBV29-1 and TRBJ1-2, with D perhaps matching TRBD1 (6 bases). The CDR3 runs to 15 residues. Germline V CDR1 and CDR2: SQVTM, ANQGSEA. Trimming left V 6 bases short and J 6 bases short, with 23 bases between. The CDR3 bases are TGCAGCGTCAGGAGATCCTCGGGGGGGGACAATGGCTACACCTTC. Translation: CSVRRSSGGDNGYTF.

This clone was picked up one time. This chain links TRBV12-5 with TRBJ1-6; 8 bases are shared with TRBD1. CDR1 and CDR2 (germline): LGHNT, FRNRAP. The CDR3 extends over 16 amino acids. J lost 2 bases, V lost 6 bases, and 6 bases had no gene match. CDR3 residues: CASGLDRGTYNSPLHF. The CDR3 bases are TGTGCTAGTGGCCTCGACAGGGGAACCTATAATTCACCCCTCCACTTT.

The chain combines TRBV9 with TRBJ2-7; D may be TRBD1 (6 bases). This CDR3 is built from 14 residues. Trimming left V 3 bases short and J 3 bases short, with 13 bases between. The germline CDR1 and CDR2 sequences are SGDLS and YYNGEE. CDR3: CASSARDTDYEQYF. The CDR3 DNA reads as TGTGCCAGCAGCGCTCGGGACACCGACTACGAGCAGTACTTC.

In nucleotides, the CDR3 is TGCGCCAGCAGCCAGGGGGGCAGAGGGTTTGGTGAAGCTTTCTTT. It is translated as CASSQGGRGFGEAFF. The J gene is TRBJ1-1, the V gene TRBV4-1; a weak D match, TRBD1 (6 bases). The CDR3 runs 15 residues. The germline V gene encodes CDR1 MGHRA and CDR2 YSYEKL. Trimming removed 3 bases at V and 7 bases at J, with 18 bases between.

The chain has TRBV29-1 and TRBJ2-7; possible D gene TRBD1, 5 bases. V shed 6 bases and J shed 0 bases, with 12 bases lying between them. Germline loops: CDR1 SQVTM, CDR2 ANQGSEA. The CDR3 has 13 amino acids. The CDR3 reads CSVLWGSSYEQYF. In DNA, the CDR3 is TGCAGCGTCCTGTGGGGCAGCTCCTACGAGCAGTACTTC.

This chain links TRBV7-3 with TRBJ2-1; the D is unclear. V dropped 7 bases and J dropped 7 bases, with 11 bases sitting between them. The CDR3 is 12 amino acids. From germline, CDR1 is SGHTA and CDR2 FQGTGA. This chain's CDR3 is CASIIYTNEQFF. CDR3 in DNA: TGTGCCAGCATCATCTATACGAATGAGCAGTTCTTC.

The chain recombines TRBV14 with TRBJ1-4; D not resolved. The CDR3 has 11 amino acids. Germline assignment: CDR1 SGHDN and CDR2 FVKESK. Trimming removed 3 bases at V and 8 bases at J, with 4 bases between. The DNA for the CDR3 is TGTGCCAGCAGCCACTCCGAAAAACTGTTTTTT. Its protein is CASSHSEKLFF.

The chain recombines TRBV3-1 (or the pseudogene TRBV3-2) with TRBJ1-6, with D perhaps TRBD1 (5 bases). Germline values: CDR1 LGHDT, CDR2 YNNKEL (reference sequence). The CDR3 length is 13 residues. V was pared by 4 bases and J by 12 bases, with 13 bases between. The CDR3 loop is CASSLGTVRPLHF. CDR3 DNA sequence: TGTGCCAGCAGCCTCGGGACTGTAAGACCCCTCCACTTT.

The CDR3 DNA follows: TGTGCCAGCAGCACGCGACAGGGTGGCTACACCTTC. It specifies CASSTRQGGYTF. This chain links TRBV5-5 with TRBJ1-2; 7 nucleotides match TRBD1. The V and J ends lost 4 bases and 7 bases, in that order; junction bases with no gene match: 4. The germline V gene has CDR1 SGHKS and CDR2 YYEKEE (reference sequence). The CDR3 is 12 residues long.